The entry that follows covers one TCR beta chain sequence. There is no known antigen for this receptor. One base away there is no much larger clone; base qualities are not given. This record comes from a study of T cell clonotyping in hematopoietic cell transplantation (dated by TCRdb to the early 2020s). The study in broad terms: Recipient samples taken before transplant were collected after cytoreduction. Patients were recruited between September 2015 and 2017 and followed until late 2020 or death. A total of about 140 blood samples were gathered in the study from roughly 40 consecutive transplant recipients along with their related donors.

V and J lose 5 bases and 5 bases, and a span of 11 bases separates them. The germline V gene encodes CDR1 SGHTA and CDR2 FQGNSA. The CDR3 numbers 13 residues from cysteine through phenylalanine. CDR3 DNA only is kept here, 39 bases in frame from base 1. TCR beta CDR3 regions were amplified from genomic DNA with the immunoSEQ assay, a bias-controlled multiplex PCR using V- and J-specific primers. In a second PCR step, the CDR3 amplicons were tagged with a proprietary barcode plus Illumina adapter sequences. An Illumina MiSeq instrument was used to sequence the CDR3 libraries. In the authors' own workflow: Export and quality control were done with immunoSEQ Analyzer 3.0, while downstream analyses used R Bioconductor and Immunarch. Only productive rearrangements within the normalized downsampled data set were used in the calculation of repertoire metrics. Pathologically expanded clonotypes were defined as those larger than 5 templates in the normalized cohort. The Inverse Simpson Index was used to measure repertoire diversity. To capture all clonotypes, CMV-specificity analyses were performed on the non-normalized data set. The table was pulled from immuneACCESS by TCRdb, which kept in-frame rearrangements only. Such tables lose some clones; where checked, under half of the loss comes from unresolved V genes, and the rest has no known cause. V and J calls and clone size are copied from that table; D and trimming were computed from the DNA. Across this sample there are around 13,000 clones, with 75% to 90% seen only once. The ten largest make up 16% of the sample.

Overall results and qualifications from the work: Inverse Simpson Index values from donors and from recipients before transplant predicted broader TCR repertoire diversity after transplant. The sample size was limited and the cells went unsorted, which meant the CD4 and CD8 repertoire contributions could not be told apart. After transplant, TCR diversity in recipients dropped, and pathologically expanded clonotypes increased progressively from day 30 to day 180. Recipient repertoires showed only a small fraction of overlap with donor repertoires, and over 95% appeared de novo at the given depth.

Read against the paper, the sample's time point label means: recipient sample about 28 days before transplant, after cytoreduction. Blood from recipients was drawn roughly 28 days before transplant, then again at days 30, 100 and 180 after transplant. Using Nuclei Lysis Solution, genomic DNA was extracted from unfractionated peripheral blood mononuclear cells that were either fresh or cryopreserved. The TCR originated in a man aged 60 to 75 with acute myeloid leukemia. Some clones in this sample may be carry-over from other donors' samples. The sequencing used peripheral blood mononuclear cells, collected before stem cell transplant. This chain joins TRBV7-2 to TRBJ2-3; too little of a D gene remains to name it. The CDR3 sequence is CASSPLGRDTQYF. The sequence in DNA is TGTGCCAGCAGCCCCTTGGGAAGAGATACGCAGTATTTT. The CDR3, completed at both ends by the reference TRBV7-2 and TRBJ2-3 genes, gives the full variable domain GAGVSQSPSNKVTEKGKDVELRCDPISGHTALYWYRQSLGQGLEFLIYFQGNSAPDKSGLPSDRFSAERTGGSVSTLTIQRTQQEDSAVYLCASSPLGRDTQYFGPGTRLTVL.